These 20 T cell receptor beta chains came from one sample sequenced in a study of T cell repertoires in cytomegalovirus infection. TCRdb re-analysed the reads in MiXCR, keeping a single row per CDR3 protein. Counted here are approximately 910,000 distinct CDR3 sequences, roughly 30% occurring once; the ten biggest clones make up roughly 12%. These TCRs are of unknown antigen specificity. Sequenced here: cultured CD8+ T cells from PBMCs, sampled from culture after CMV antigen stimulation. The receptors stem from a human donor in good health (CMV status not recorded). Some clones in this sample may be carry-over from other donors' samples.

This clonotype appeared many times. This chain links TRBV7-8 with TRBJ2-1; TRBD2 matches 10 bases. Per germline, CDR1 SGHVS and CDR2 FQNEAQ. With 2 bases clipped from V and 6 bases from J, the junction kept 7 bases outside the gene matches. The CDR3 covers 16 residues. The CDR3 loop reads CASSLRAGGFFNEQFF. CDR3 nucleotide sequence: TGTGCCAGCAGCTTACGAGCGGGGGGGTTTTTCAATGAGCAGTTCTTC.

The genes are TRBV6-5 and TRBJ2-1, with 9 bases lining up with TRBD2. Germline V gene data show CDR1 as MNHEY and CDR2 as SVGAGI. The CDR3 length is 16 residues. Trimming removed 5 bases from V and 4 bases from J; junction bases left unmatched: 9. The CDR3 is CASSASGVNGYNEQFF. The DNA for the CDR3 is TGTGCCAGCAGTGCTAGCGGGGTTAATGGGTACAATGAGCAGTTCTTC.

This chain uses TRBV24-1 with TRBJ2-1; D is perhaps TRBD2 (5 bases). CDR1 is KGHDR, CDR2 SFDVKD, per germline. The V and J ends lost 9 bases and 6 bases respectively, with 8 bases between them. CDR3 size: 11 residues. This CDR3 is CATQLGNEQFF. The CDR3 DNA sequence: TGTGCCACCCAACTAGGCAATGAGCAGTTCTTC.

This clonotype was detected only a few times. V and J are TRBV6-2 or TRBV6-3 and TRBJ2-1; unclear D gene. Germline V gene sequence: CDR1 MNHEY, CDR2 SVGEGT. The V gene lost 4 bases and the J gene lost 3 bases, with 13 bases spanning the gap. This CDR3 spans 15 amino acids. The CDR3 sequence: CASSSRRSNYNEQFF. CDR3 bases: TGTGCCAGCAGTTCCCGACGGAGTAACTACAATGAGCAGTTCTTC.

This clonotype occurred a few times. The chain uses TRBV7-6 and TRBJ2-7; 7 positions agree with TRBD1. V shed 5 bases and J 3 bases; nucleotides not matched to a gene: 4. The CDR3 is 13 residues long. Germline CDR1 reads SGHVS; CDR2 reads FNYEAQ. The CDR3 protein is CASSEGARYEQYF. In DNA form, the CDR3 reads TGTGCCAGCAGCGAGGGGGCGCGCTACGAGCAGTACTTC.

There are a few counts of this clonotype. This chain joins TRBV19 and TRBJ2-3; TRBD2 aligns across 7 bases. The CDR3 is made up of 15 amino acids. The germline V gene encodes CDR1 LNHDA and CDR2 SQIVND (reference sequence). Trimming at V came to 8 bases and at J to 1 base, leaving 9 bases not matched to a gene. The CDR3 DNA reads TGTGCCAGTGCCCATTTAGCGGGCCGCACAGATACGCAGTATTTT. Amino acids: CASAHLAGRTDTQYF.

This rearrangement joins TRBV20-1 to TRBJ1-6, with D unresolved. Looked up from germline, CDR1 is DFQATT and CDR2 is SNEGSKA (reference sequence). The V end lost 3 bases, the J end lost 10 bases, and 16 bases lay between the germline ends. The CDR3 has 14 amino acids. The CDR3 spells CSARFPSSGSPLHF. The CDR3 DNA is TGCAGTGCTAGGTTCCCGTCCTCCGGATCACCCCTCCACTTT.

This clonotype appeared once. The V call is TRBV19, the J call TRBJ1-5; the D gene is possibly TRBD1 (5 bases). This CDR3 region has 13 residues. Germline CDR1 and CDR2: LNHDA and SQIVND (reference sequence). V gave up 7 bases and J gave up 3 bases, with 10 bases separating them. The CDR3 bases are TGTGCCAGTATCGGGGGGTTCAATCAGCCCCAGCATTTT. Protein sequence: CASIGGFNQPQHF.

The rearrangement uses TRBV9 and TRBJ1-1; D is uncertain. V lost 0 bases and J lost 8, with 11 bases in between. The CDR3 runs to 13 residues. Per germline, CDR1 SGDLS and CDR2 YYNGEE. The CDR3 protein is CASSVATRREAFF. CDR3 bases: TGTGCCAGCAGCGTAGCTACGAGACGAGAAGCTTTCTTT.

The chain recombines TRBV9 with TRBJ2-1; 8 nucleotides align to TRBD2. The CDR3 is made up of 14 amino acids. V lost 1 base to trimming and J lost 10 bases; unmatched junction nucleotides: 7. CDR1 and CDR2 from the germline V gene are SGDLS and YYNGEE. The CDR3 protein is CASSVNTGGPEQFF. The CDR3 nucleotides are TGTGCCAGCAGCGTAAATACGGGGGGGCCCGAGCAGTTCTTC.

V usage is TRBV6-1 and J usage is TRBJ2-2, with 9 bases fitting TRBD1. With 6 bases clipped from V and 9 bases from J, the junction kept 11 bases outside the gene matches. Germline CDR1 MNHNS, CDR2 SASEGT. The CDR3 is 15 amino acids. This chain's CDR3 is CASRGQGRGTWELFF. In nucleotides, the CDR3 is TGTGCCAGCAGAGGACAGGGGAGGGGTACGTGGGAGCTGTTTTTT.

This clonotype came up many times. The chain employs TRBV7-9 and TRBJ2-5; D may correspond to TRBD1 or TRBD2 (5 bases each). CDR3 size: 15 residues. Germline V gene sequence: CDR1 SEHNR, CDR2 FQNEAQ (reference sequence). Trimming removed 5 bases at V and 2 bases at J, with 15 bases between. The CDR3 protein is CASSPAGTPQETQYF. The CDR3 nucleotides read TGTGCCAGCAGCCCCGCCGGGACCCCACAAGAGACCCAGTACTTC. The entire variable domain, with the rest obtained from reference TRBV7-9 and TRBJ2-5, is as follows: DTGVSQNPRHKITKRGQNVTFRCDPISEHNRLYWYRQTLGQGPEFLTYFQNEAQLEKSRLLSDRFSAERPKGSFSTLEIQRTEQGDSAMYLCASSPAGTPQETQYFGPGTRLLVL.

The genes are TRBV7-9 and TRBJ2-1, with D hard to call. With 5 bases removed from V and 8 bases from J, the gap between germline ends came to 4 bases. This CDR3 is 10 amino acids long. CDR1 and CDR2 from the germline V gene are SEHNR and FQNEAQ (reference sequence). CDR3 amino acids: CASSEDEQFF. The CDR3 bases are TGTGCCAGCAGCGAGGATGAGCAGTTCTTC.

V and J are TRBV28 and TRBJ1-5; 8 nucleotides match TRBD1. V lost 5 bases to trimming and J lost 6 bases; unmatched junction nucleotides: 6. The CDR3 totals 14 residues. Germline loops: CDR1 MDHEN, CDR2 SYDVKM. CDR3 DNA sequence: TGTGCCAGCAGTGAGGACAGGGTTGCTCAGCCCCAGCATTTT. Translation gives CASSEDRVAQPQHF.

There are a few counts of this clonotype. This rearrangement joins TRBV24-1 to TRBJ2-3; a weak D match, TRBD2 (6 bases). The CDR3 covers 15 residues. Trimming took 4 bases from V and 1 from J, leaving 11 bases between them. Germline CDR1 KGHDR, CDR2 SFDVKD. The CDR3 region has the DNA TGTGCCACCAGTGACTACTCTAGCGGCACAGATACGCAGTATTTT. Its protein is CATSDYSSGTDTQYF.

The chain employs TRBV4-1 and TRBJ1-1; the D is unclear. This CDR3 comprises 15 residues. V lost 1 base and J 0 bases, leaving 9 bases between the germline ends. Germline CDR1 is MGHRA and CDR2 is YSYEKL. The CDR3 is CASSQVYQMNTEAFF. CDR3 DNA: TGCGCCAGCAGCCAAGTGTATCAAATGAACACTGAAGCTTTCTTT.

This clonotype was seen many times. The genes are TRBV27 and TRBJ2-6; D possibly corresponds to TRBD1 (6 bases). The CDR3 totals 16 residues. V lost 9 bases and J 0 bases, leaving 15 bases between the germline ends. Looked up from germline, CDR1 is MNHEY and CDR2 is SMNVEV (reference sequence). CDR3 loop: CASSKQGPSGANVLTF. CDR3 in DNA: TGTGCCAGTTCGAAACAGGGCCCCTCTGGGGCCAACGTCCTGACTTTC. Drawing the rest from reference TRBV27 and TRBJ2-6, the complete variable domain is EAQVTQNPRYLITVTGKKLTVTCSQNMNHEYMSWYRQDPGLGLRQIYYSMNVEVTDKGDVPEGYKVSRKEKRNFPLILESPSPNQTSLYFCASSKQGPSGANVLTFGAGSRLTVL.

This clonotype came up a few times. The genes are TRBV27 and TRBJ2-7; 12 positions agree with TRBD2. This CDR3 spans 13 amino acids. Germline trimming cut 5 bases from V and 12 bases from J; bases unmatched to any gene: 8. Germline CDR1 reads MNHEY; CDR2 reads SMNVEV (reference sequence). The CDR3 sequence: CASSPLAGGDPYV. DNA of the CDR3: TGTGCCAGCAGTCCCCTAGCGGGGGGGGACCCGTACGTC.

The table lists this clonotype with many counts. This rearrangement joins TRBV27 to TRBJ1-5, with TRBD1 matching over 7 bases. The J segment lost 5 bases and the V segment lost 3 bases, leaving 1 base of the junction unmatched. The CDR3 length is 13 residues. Germline V CDR1 and CDR2: MNHEY, SMNVEV (reference sequence). CDR3 region: CASSFTGDQPQHF. Here the CDR3 DNA reads TGTGCCAGCAGTTTTACAGGGGATCAGCCCCAGCATTTT.

This rearrangement joins TRBV4-1 to TRBJ2-7; D is perhaps TRBD1 (6 bases). The germline V gene has CDR1 MGHRA and CDR2 YSYEKL. The CDR3 totals 17 residues. Trimming took off 1 base at V and 0 bases at J, with 16 bases between the two ends. Here the CDR3 reads CASSQVMGALSSYEQYF. The CDR3 bases are TGCGCCAGCAGCCAAGTCATGGGGGCACTGAGCTCCTACGAGCAGTACTTC.